Presented here are 7 T cell receptor beta chains from one specimen sequenced in a study of shared clonotypes between healthy human individuals. CD45RO-negative cells were positively selected for CCR7, leaving out terminally differentiated effector memory CD45RA+ cells. Some clones are missing from TCRdb's copy, which holds only in-frame ones; the method was immunoSEQ multiplex PCR. The sample lists roughly 890,000 clones, 92% occurring once. Sequencing input: naive CD8+ T cells sorted from blood. These receptor sequences come from a man aged 25-45 years in good health.

V gene TRBV4-3 combines with J gene TRBJ2-3, with D possibly TRBD2 on 6 matching bases. Trimming shortened V by 0 bases and J by 4 bases, and 14 bases separated the two germline ends. Germline V gene lookup returns CDR1 LGHNA and CDR2 YSLEER. CDR3 size: 16 residues. The CDR3 region is CASSQDYGGGSDTQYF. CDR3 sequence (DNA): TGCGCCAGCAGCCAAGATTACGGGGGTGGGTCAGATACGCAGTATTTT.

CDR3 sequence reads: CASKSGQGAFTEAFF. The CDR3 DNA sequence: TGTGCCAGTAAATCGGGACAGGGGGCTTTCACTGAAGCTTTCTTT. The V call is TRBV5-8, the J call TRBJ1-1, with 12 bases that match TRBD1. This CDR3 is built from 15 residues. Germline trimming cut 8 bases from V and 4 bases from J; bases unmatched to any gene: 9. CDR1 is SGHTS, CDR2 YDEGEE, per germline.

As to this clone: Other DNA sequences in this specimen translate into the identical CDR3. The genes are TRBV27 and TRBJ2-1; the match to TRBD2 covers 11 bases. The J segment lost 0 bases and the V segment lost 5 bases, leaving 3 bases of the junction unmatched. CDR3 length: 16 amino acids. From germline, CDR1 is MNHEY and CDR2 SMNVEV (reference sequence). The CDR3 region is CASSSLAGGSYNEQFF. The CDR3 region has the DNA TGTGCCAGCAGTAGTCTAGCGGGAGGCTCCTACAATGAGCAGTTCTTC.

J is TRBJ2-2 and V is TRBV4-1; a weak D match, TRBD2 (6 bases). Trimming took 1 base from V and 4 from J, leaving 13 bases between them. The CDR3 extends over 16 amino acids. The V gene's germline CDR1 is MGHRA and CDR2 YSYEKL. CDR3 sequence (DNA): TGCGCCAGCAGCCAAGCATATGGGACTCTCACCGGGGAGCTGTTTTTT. Amino acids: CASSQAYGTLTGELFF.

The rearrangement links TRBV19 to TRBJ2-1; 7 nucleotides match TRBD1. CDR1 is LNHDA, CDR2 SQIVND, per germline (reference sequence). The CDR3 contains 14 residues. Unmatched junction bases numbered 10, after V lost 9 bases and J lost 5 bases. The CDR3 DNA follows: TGTGCCAGCACCAGACAGGGTTACCACAATGAGCAGTTCTTC. Its protein is CASTRQGYHNEQFF.

CDR3 DNA sequence: TGCGCCAGCAGCCCCCGGGACAGGGGGCCTTTATCGGGAGGCTACACCTTC. It specifies CASSPRDRGPLSGGYTF. The chain links TRBV4-1 to TRBJ1-2; 12 bases agree with TRBD1. The trim removed 4 bases at V and 8 bases at J, leaving 14 bases unmatched. Germline CDR1 and CDR2: MGHRA and YSYEKL. The CDR3 is made up of 17 amino acids.

The rearrangement uses TRBV27 and TRBJ2-1; 9 bases align to TRBD1. The length of the CDR3 is 12 residues. Germline-derived CDR1 and CDR2 are MNHEY and SMNVEV (reference sequence). V trimming: 7 bases; J trimming: 10 bases; junction bases outside the gene matches: 5. The CDR3: CASKTGGREQFF. DNA for the CDR3: TGTGCCAGCAAGACAGGGGGAAGGGAGCAGTTCTTC.